The source of this T cell receptor (beta chain) is a study of T-cell reconstitution after alpha-beta-depleted transplantation in children. Study-wide findings and caveats: There were some patients whose high TCRbeta diversity at day 60 came from surviving recipient T cells and thymic progenitors. Several hundred expanded graft clones reportedly were the source of alpha-beta T cells about two months after transplant. Once a year had passed after transplant, T-cell counts and diversity came mostly from newly produced T cells.

Using unique molecular identifiers, the investigators prepared the TCRbeta library. MiXCR, run by TCRdb on the PCR reads, gives a single entry per CDR3 protein. The sample has around 490,000 distinct CDR3 sequences, 10% to 12% seen once. On this clonotype itself: The antigen is undetermined.

CDR1 and CDR2 (germline): MDHEN, SYDVKM. Trimming took 1 base from V and 4 from J, leaving 4 bases between them. The CDR3 is 12 amino acids. The rearrangement joins TRBV28 to TRBJ1-2; no reliable D call. The source is a female patient aged 2-9 years who had a stem cell transplant for aplastic anemia, so the T cells may come from the graft donor. The specimen was PBMCs, mostly from graft donor cells, collected 180 days after TCRalphabeta/CD19-depleted stem cell transplant. CDR3 bases: TGTGCCAGCAGTTTATCGGCCTATGGCTACACCTTC. This gives the protein CASSLSAYGYTF.